The rows below give T cell receptor beta chains drawn from one sample of a study of lymphopenia after photon versus proton radiotherapy. The table came from immunoSEQ multiplex PCR; TCRdb's copy has only in-frame clones and leaves some out. The sample consists of around 53,000 clones, 65% to 85% of them appearing once. Here the sequenced sample was peripheral blood, taken from a patient treated with photon-based radiotherapy. These receptor sequences come from a man aged 50 or older with gastric cancer. CDR3s include the opening cysteine and the closing phenylalanine or tryptophan. A D gene is named only where the DNA matches it firmly. Size is omitted from some rows. Given values are once, few, many or a class for expanded clones.

DNA | CDR3 | V | D | size | J
TGTGCCAGCTCACGGTCCGGAAATCAGCCCCAGCATTTT | CASSRSGNQPQHF | TRBV18 | NA | NA | TRBJ1-5
TGTGCCAGCAGCGTAGGGTCCGGGACAAAGGCCGGGGAGCTGTTTTTT | CASSVGSGTKAGELFF | TRBV9 | NA | NA | TRBJ2-2
TGTGCCAGCAGTGAAGCACAGGGAGCTTTCTTT | CASSEAQGAFF | TRBV2 | NA | NA | TRBJ1-1
TGTGCCAGTAGTATCAAGGCCCTAGCGGGAGCAAGCACAGATACGCAGTATTTT | CASSIKALAGASTDTQYF | TRBV19 | TRBD2 | NA | TRBJ2-3
TGTGCCAGCAGCCCCAGCGGGTCTCTCGACAATGAGCAGTTCTTC | CASSPSGSLDNEQFF | TRBV7-2 | NA | NA | TRBJ2-1
TGTGCCAGCAGCTTAGGGCTAGCGGCTTACGAGCAGTACTTC | CASSLGLAAYEQYF | TRBV7-8 | TRBD2 | NA | TRBJ2-7
TGTGCCAGCAGCGTAGTTGGCACCGGGGGGTACGAGCAGTACTTC | CASSVVGTGGYEQYF | TRBV9 | TRBD2 | NA | TRBJ2-7
TGCGCCAGCAGCCGCCGGACAGATACCGGGGAGCTGTTTTTT | CASSRRTDTGELFF | TRBV5-1 | NA | NA | TRBJ2-2
TGCAGCGGGGTGGGGGCACAGGGGGCGAGGTGGAACACTGAAGCTTTCTTT | CSGVGAQGARWNTEAFF | TRBV29-1 | TRBD1 | few | TRBJ1-1
TGTGCCAGCAGCAGGACTTTCTGGGGGTGGAATGAGCAGTTCTTC | CASSRTFWGWNEQFF | TRBV28 | NA | once | TRBJ2-1
TGTGCCAGCAGCTCTCTAGCGGCGAACACCGGGGAGCTGTTTTTT | CASSSLAANTGELFF | TRBV11-2 | TRBD2 | NA | TRBJ2-2
TGTGCCAGCAGCGTAGGGGGGCAGGGAGAACTGTTTTTT | CASSVGGQGELFF | TRBV9 | NA | few | TRBJ1-4
TGTGCCAGCAGCTTAGAGGCTCTCAGATCTGGCCGCCGCAATGAGCAGTTCTTC | CASSLEALRSGRRNEQFF | TRBV7-8 | NA | few | TRBJ2-1
TGTGCCAGCAGCCTCGACAGAAACACAGATACGCAGTATTTT | CASSLDRNTDTQYF | TRBV7-2 | NA | NA | TRBJ2-3
TGTGCCAGCTCCCACCGACCGGCGGGAGGGATTGCAGATACGCAGTATTTT | CASSHRPAGGIADTQYF | TRBV5-8 | TRBD2 | NA | TRBJ2-3
TGTGCCAGCAGTTTGAAGAGAGGGATCGGGGAGCTGTTTTTT | CASSLKRGIGELFF | TRBV27 | NA | few | TRBJ2-2
TGTGCCAGCTCCCCGACAGGAAACCACGAGCAGTACTTC | CASSPTGNHEQYF | TRBV18 | NA | NA | TRBJ2-7
TGTGCCAGCAGCGGTTCAGCGGGAGGGGCAGACATTCAGTACTTC | CASSGSAGGADIQYF | TRBV6-1 | TRBD2 | NA | TRBJ2-4
TGTGCCAGCAGCTTGGGGGCCGGGGAGCTGTTTTTT | CASSLGAGELFF | TRBV7-2 | NA | NA | TRBJ2-2
TGTGCCAGCAGCCGAACGGGACAGTCGGGGGAAAAACTGTTTTTT | CASSRTGQSGEKLFF | TRBV28 | TRBD1 | NA | TRBJ1-4
TGTGCCAGCAGTTACTCGACGGGTTCCGGCTACGAGCAGTACTTC | CASSYSTGSGYEQYF | TRBV6-5 | NA | NA | TRBJ2-7
TGTGCCAGCAGTTACAGAAGCGGGGGCCCCGGGGAGCTGTTTTTT | CASSYRSGGPGELFF | TRBV6-6 | TRBD2 | NA | TRBJ2-2
TGTGCCTGGAGTGTATTACGGGCTGGAAACACCATATATTTT | CAWSVLRAGNTIYF | TRBV30 | NA | NA | TRBJ1-3
TGCGCCAGCAGCCAAGAGCTAGCCCTTAGGGGAGAGACCCAGTACTTC | CASSQELALRGETQYF | TRBV4-1 | NA | NA | TRBJ2-5
TGTGCCAGCAGCTTAACCTGGGCGGAGAGGGATACGCAGTATTTT | CASSLTWAERDTQYF | TRBV7-3 | NA | NA | TRBJ2-3
TGTGCCAGCAGTGAGAGGGCCTCCTACGAGCAGTACTTC | CASSERASYEQYF | TRBV6-5 | NA | NA | TRBJ2-7
TGTGCCAGCAGCCAAAGGCTAGCGGATCAAGAGACCCAGTACTTC | CASSQRLADQETQYF | TRBV14 | TRBD2 | NA | TRBJ2-5
TGTGCCAGCAGCTTAGGAGGACAGGGGGCCTTTCAGCCCCAGCATTTT | CASSLGGQGAFQPQHF | TRBV7-8 | TRBD1 | NA | TRBJ1-5
TGTGCCAGCAGCGGCCGGGACGGTCCCTACGAGCAGTACTTC | CASSGRDGPYEQYF | TRBV5-8 | NA | NA | TRBJ2-7
TGTGCCAGCTCACTCGGGACTCTCACTACGAAGCAGTTCTTC | CASSLGTLTTKQFF | TRBV18 | NA | NA | TRBJ2-1
TGTGCCAGCAGTTTCGGTTACACTGAAGCTTTCTTT | CASSFGYTEAFF | TRBV28 | NA | NA | TRBJ1-1
TGTGCCAGCTCACCCCGGACTAGCGGGACTAGCTCCTACAATGAGCAGTTCTTC | CASSPRTSGTSSYNEQFF | TRBV18 | TRBD2 | NA | TRBJ2-1
TGTGCCAGTAGTCCCCCCACTCAGCCCCAGCATTTT | CASSPPTQPQHF | TRBV19 | NA | NA | TRBJ1-5
TGTGCCAGCAGTGCCGGGACTGGCAGGAATGAGCAGTTCTTC | CASSAGTGRNEQFF | TRBV6-4 | NA | NA | TRBJ2-1
TGTGCCAGCAGCGGCCACCGTAGGTGGGAGCTCAACACCGGGGAGCTGTTTTTT | CASSGHRRWELNTGELFF | TRBV7-9 | NA | NA | TRBJ2-2
TGTGCCTGGAGGAGGGGGCGGACAGCGAACTATGGCTACACCTTC | CAWRRGRTANYGYTF | TRBV30 | TRBD1 | NA | TRBJ1-2
TGTGCCAGCAGCTTGGAGGGGAGCACAGATACGCAGTATTTT | CASSLEGSTDTQYF | TRBV5-6 | NA | few | TRBJ2-3
TGCGCCAGCAGCCAATTTGGAAGGAGACCAACTAATGAAAAACTGTTTTTT | CASSQFGRRPTNEKLFF | TRBV4-1 | NA | NA | TRBJ1-4
TGTGCCAGCAGCTTGGATTCCGTGGGACAGGGATCCGAGCAGTACTTC | CASSLDSVGQGSEQYF | TRBV5-4 | TRBD1 | NA | TRBJ2-7
TGTGCCAGCCCGCAGAGCGGGGAGGGAGGCACTGAAGCTTTCTTT | CASPQSGEGGTEAFF | TRBV18 | NA | few | TRBJ1-1
TGTGCCAGTAGTATAGACTCCGGGACAGGGGCTGGCTACACCTTC | CASSIDSGTGAGYTF | TRBV19 | TRBD1 | NA | TRBJ1-2
TGTGCCACCAGCAGAGGCGGGGCGGGGAGCACAGATACGCAGTATTTT | CATSRGGAGSTDTQYF | TRBV15 | NA | NA | TRBJ2-3
TGCGCCAGCAGCTTGGACTTGGGCAGGGGTACAGATACGCAGTATTTT | CASSLDLGRGTDTQYF | TRBV5-1 | NA | NA | TRBJ2-3
TGTGCCAGCTCCCGGGGACCACTAAATCAGCCCCAGCATTTT | CASSRGPLNQPQHF | TRBV18 | NA | few | TRBJ1-5
TGCAGCGGTACAGGGTTGTCGTACAATGAGCAGTTCTTC | CSGTGLSYNEQFF | TRBV29-1 | NA | NA | TRBJ2-1
TGTGCCAGCAGCCTACAGGGGACAGGGGGCGGCTATGGCTACACCTTC | CASSLQGTGGGYGYTF | TRBV11-2 | TRBD1 | few | TRBJ1-2
TGTGCCAGCAGCCCAGTTCCCGGACTAGCGGGAGAAACCGGGGAGCTGTTTTTT | CASSPVPGLAGETGELFF | TRBV9 | TRBD2 | NA | TRBJ2-2
TGTGCCAGCAGCTCGACAGGGGAGGCTGAAGCTTTCTTT | CASSSTGEAEAFF | TRBV7-9 | TRBD1 | NA | TRBJ1-1
TGTGCCAGTAGTATCACAGGATCCTACGAGCAGTACTTC | CASSITGSYEQYF | TRBV19 | NA | NA | TRBJ2-7
TGTGCCAGCAGCTACACCTACAATGAGCAGTTCTTC | CASSYTYNEQFF | TRBV6-5 | NA | NA | TRBJ2-1
TGTGCCAGCAGTGCCTCTAGCGGGAGGGTCAACGAGCAGTACTTC | CASSASSGRVNEQYF | TRBV6-6 | TRBD2 | NA | TRBJ2-7